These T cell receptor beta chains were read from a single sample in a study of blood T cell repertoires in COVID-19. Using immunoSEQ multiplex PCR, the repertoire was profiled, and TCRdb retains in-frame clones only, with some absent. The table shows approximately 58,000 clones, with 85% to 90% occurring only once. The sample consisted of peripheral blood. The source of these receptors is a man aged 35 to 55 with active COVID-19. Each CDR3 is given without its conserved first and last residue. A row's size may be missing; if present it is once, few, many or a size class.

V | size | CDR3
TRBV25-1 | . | ASSEGGDDEQY
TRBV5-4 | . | ASSLPHYRGDNTEAF
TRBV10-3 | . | AISNTLETQY
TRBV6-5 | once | ASSYSGTGGAETQY
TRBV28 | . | ASSSSGFSYEQY
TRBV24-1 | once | ATSAPRHLNTGELF
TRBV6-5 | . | ASLEAGRDEQY
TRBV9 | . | ASSVEGFPGYYGYT
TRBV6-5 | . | ASSSDRGHYGYT
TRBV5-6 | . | ASSLLLTHTQY
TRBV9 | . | ASSLLGDTEAF
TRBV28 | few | ASSLTDRRSYEQY
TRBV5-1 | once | ASSPRDRGTGELF
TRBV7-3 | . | ASSLTVSTLGSYNEQF
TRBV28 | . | ASSLGMDSLEAF
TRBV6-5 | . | ASSYRGYTEAF
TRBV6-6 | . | ASTYLWDKRETQY
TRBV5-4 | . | ASSLGSGRDQETQY
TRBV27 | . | ASSLGSGRREQY
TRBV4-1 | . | ASSPPGEGSTDTQY
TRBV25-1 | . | ASQTRTDTQY
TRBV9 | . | ASSLFHTGGGGYT
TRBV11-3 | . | ASSLVRAGELF
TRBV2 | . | ASARLYEHSGNTIY
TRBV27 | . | ASSFSGFGTEAF
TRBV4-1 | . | ASSQAVRLRTSGRETQY
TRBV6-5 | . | ASSRGTGVGYT
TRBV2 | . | ASSRISGANVLT
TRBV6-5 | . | ASRTSGSYEQF
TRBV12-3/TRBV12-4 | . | ASSPGLAGREF